A single sample is the source of the 20 T cell receptor beta chains below, sequenced in a study of T cells in Graves' hyperthyroidism and ophthalmopathy. The investigators amplified TCR beta CDR3 regions from RNA transcripts. First-round RT-PCR with HTBI primers amplified the TCR CDR3 region. TCRdb passed the multiplex PCR reads through MiXCR, listing each CDR3 protein once. Among over 700,000 distinct CDR3 sequences listed, approximately 36% were seen once. Sequencing was carried out using blood. The receptors come from a woman aged 40 to 49 with Graves' hyperthyroidism.

The chain links TRBV7-9 to TRBJ1-2; 7 positions agree with TRBD1. J lost 7 bases, V lost 2 bases, and 4 bases had no gene match. Germline loops: CDR1 SEHNR, CDR2 FQNEAQ (reference sequence). The CDR3 runs 13 residues. CDR3 in DNA: TGTGCCAGCAGCTTATCGACAGGGTCTGGCTACACCTTC. Translated, it gives CASSLSTGSGYTF.

The J gene is TRBJ2-2, the V gene TRBV10-3; D call uncertain. The CDR3 totals 16 residues. Deletions cut 2 bases from V and 5 bases from J, with 15 bases between. Per the germline V gene, CDR1 is ENHRY and CDR2 is SYGVKD. The CDR3 nucleotides read TGTGCCATCAGTGAGAAAGTGGACGCTCCAACCGGGGAGCTGTTTTTT. Protein product: CAISEKVDAPTGELFF.

The rearrangement uses TRBV24-1 and TRBJ2-3; 7 positions agree with TRBD1. Losses at the gene ends were 4 bases for V and 2 bases for J; bases not matched to a gene: 2. CDR3 length equals 14 residues. In germline, CDR1 is KGHDR, CDR2 SFDVKD. The CDR3 DNA reads as TGTGCCACCAGTGAGGGACAGTACACAGATACGCAGTATTTT. Translation: CATSEGQYTDTQYF.

This sequence joins TRBV12-3 or TRBV12-4 and TRBJ1-5; maybe TRBD1 (5 bases). V lost 1 base to trimming and J lost 0 bases, with 13 bases between them. This CDR3 contains 17 residues. The CDR3 coding sequence is TGTGCCAGCAGTTTAGGGGACGCTCCGAATAGCAATCAGCCCCAGCATTTT. This sequence encodes CASSLGDAPNSNQPQHF.

Of note for this clonotype: One junction end disagrees with the germline gene, perhaps due to a read error. The DNA for the CDR3 is TGTGCCAGCAGTTACAGGGGGAGCGGCGAGACCCAGTACTTC. Amino acids: CASSYRGSGETQYF. V usage is TRBV10-3 and J usage is TRBJ2-5; the match to TRBD1 covers 8 bases. The germline CDR1 and CDR2 sequences are ENHRY and SYGVKD. This CDR3 spans 14 amino acids.

This clonotype was counted only a few times. The rearrangement links TRBV10-3 to TRBJ2-2; tentative D call: TRBD2 (6 bases). The V end was cut by 11 bases, the J end by 1 base, with 14 bases between. Looked up from germline, CDR1 is ENHRY and CDR2 is SYGVKD. The CDR3 has 14 amino acids. This chain's CDR3 is CAARGRMNTGELFF. DNA for the CDR3: TGTGCCGCGCGGGGACGGATGAACACCGGGGAGCTGTTTTTT.

This clonotype was recorded many times. This chain links TRBV6-5 with TRBJ1-2; D unclear. V gave up 2 bases and J gave up 10 bases, with 14 bases separating them. This CDR3 is built from 13 residues. Germline V CDR1 and CDR2: MNHEY, SVGAGI. In DNA, the CDR3 is TGTGCCAGCAGTTACGCGTCCCGACACGCCTACACCTTC. Residues: CASSYASRHAYTF.

This clonotype was seen many times. The rearrangement links TRBV6-5 to TRBJ2-7; 8 bases agree with TRBD1. The CDR3 has 13 residues. The V and J ends lost 5 bases and 3 bases, in that order; junction bases with no gene match: 3. CDR1 is MNHEY, CDR2 SVGAGI, per germline. CDR3 amino acids: CASSLGQVYEQYF. CDR3 in DNA: TGTGCCAGCAGTCTGGGACAGGTCTACGAGCAGTACTTC.

Concerning this clonotype: A read error may explain this, as a much larger clone is one base away. The chain recombines TRBV29-1 with TRBJ1-4; D not certain. Germline values: CDR1 SQVTM, CDR2 ANQGSEA. This CDR3 is built from 11 residues. CDR3 nucleotide sequence: TGCAGCGTTGAAGGGAGCGAAAACCTGTTTTTT. The encoded protein is CSVEGSENLFF.

In its sample, this clonotype was seen many times. The chain couples TRBV11-3 to TRBJ1-2; D gene ambiguous. From germline, CDR1 is SGHNT and CDR2 YENEEA. The CDR3 spans 13 residues. Trimming took off 3 bases at V and 5 bases at J, with 10 bases between the two ends. The CDR3 spells CASSFKGSYGYTF. The CDR3 DNA is TGTGCCAGCAGCTTTAAGGGTAGTTATGGCTACACCTTC. The entire variable domain, with the rest obtained from reference TRBV11-3 and TRBJ1-2, is as follows: EAGVVQSPRYKIIEKKQPVAFWCNPISGHNTLYWYLQNLGQGPELLIRYENEEAVDDSQLPKDRFSAERLKGVDSTLKIQPAELGDSAVYLCASSFKGSYGYTFGSGTRLTVV.

This clonotype was picked up many times. The chain recombines TRBV7-2 with TRBJ1-3; D possibly corresponds to TRBD1 (5 bases). Trimming took off 5 bases at V and 1 base at J, with 6 bases between the two ends. The CDR3 spans 13 residues. Germline lookup yields CDR1 SGHTA and CDR2 FQGNSA. The CDR3 DNA follows: TGTGCCAGCAGCCCAGGGTCTGGAAACACCATATATTTT. It encodes CASSPGSGNTIYF.

Here the CDR3 reads CASSSIVQQPQHF. The CDR3 DNA is TGTGCCAGCAGCTCAATCGTGCAGCAGCCCCAGCATTTT. The chain carries TRBV16 and TRBJ1-5, with D hard to call. V lost 5 bases to trimming and J lost 7 bases, with 12 bases between them. CDR3 length: 13 amino acids. Germline lookup yields CDR1 KGHSY and CDR2 FQNENV.

Concerning this clonotype itself: At one of its ends the junction is not consistent with the germline gene, which may arise from a read error. This chain joins TRBV10-2 and TRBJ1-1; perhaps TRBD1 as D (6 bases). The germline V gene has CDR1 WSHSY and CDR2 SAAADI. This CDR3 comprises 15 residues. CDR3 nucleotides: TGTGCCAGCAGCGAGTACGGACAGAAGGCCACTGAAGCTTTCTTT. It is translated as CASSEYGQKATEAFF.

The J gene is TRBJ1-1, the V gene TRBV25-1, with 7 positions matching TRBD1. V was clipped by 10 bases and J by 1 base; unmatched bases: 6. The CDR3 runs 13 residues. CDR1 is MGHDK, CDR2 SYGVNS, per germline. The CDR3 protein is CANSGQRNTEAFF. The DNA of the CDR3 is TGTGCCAACTCGGGACAGAGGAACACTGAAGCTTTCTTT.

This clonotype was seen a handful of times. Here the CDR3 reads CASSGTVKEKLFF. The CDR3 DNA reads as TGTGCCAGCAGTGGGACAGTGAAAGAAAAACTGTTTTTT. This chain joins TRBV6-5 and TRBJ1-4; TRBD1 aligns across 7 bases. Germline CDR1 and CDR2: MNHEY and SVGAGI. The junction had 5 bases not matched to a gene; V was cut back by 5 bases and J by 8 bases. The CDR3 covers 13 residues.

The gene calls are TRBV3-1 and TRBJ2-7; D is unresolved. The germline V gene has CDR1 LGHDT and CDR2 YNNKEL (reference sequence). V was trimmed by 7 bases and J by 7 bases, leaving 20 bases between them. The CDR3 contains 14 residues. In nucleotides, the CDR3 is TGTGCCAGCACCCACTCGGCCCTGGGTTATGAGCAGTACTTC. It translates to CASTHSALGYEQYF.

The sample holds many counts of this clonotype. This sequence joins TRBV5-1 and TRBJ2-7; D remains unclear. V was pared by 1 base and J by 0 bases, with 8 bases between. The CDR3 spans 14 residues. From germline, CDR1 is SGHRS and CDR2 YFSETQ. DNA of the CDR3: TGCGCCAGCAGCTTGTTGGTAAACTCCTACGAGCAGTACTTC. Its protein is CASSLLVNSYEQYF.

This clonotype has a single count. The rearrangement uses TRBV6-5 and TRBJ1-6; 9 nucleotides match TRBD1. The CDR3 is 18 residues long. CDR1 and CDR2 from the germline V gene are MNHEY and SVGAGI. J lost 0 bases, V lost 0 bases, and 3 bases had no gene match. In DNA, the CDR3 is TGTGCCAGCAGTTACTCGAAGACAGGGGGCTCCTATAATTCACCCCTCCACTTT. Translation gives CASSYSKTGGSYNSPLHF.

This clonotype came up many times. The V gene is TRBV20-1, the J gene TRBJ1-2; D may be TRBD1 (6 bases). CDR3 length: 13 amino acids. V was cut by 3 bases and J by 6 bases, with 14 bases left in between. In germline, CDR1 is DFQATT, CDR2 SNEGSKA (reference sequence). The CDR3 region is CSASPGRGHGYTF. CDR3 coding DNA: TGCAGTGCTAGTCCCGGCAGGGGACATGGCTACACCTTC.

This clonotype was found many times. The chain joins TRBV20-1 to TRBJ2-5; 12 bases are shared with TRBD2. This CDR3 has 14 residues. Trimming at V came to 3 bases and at J to 5 bases, leaving 4 bases not matched to a gene. Germline loops: CDR1 DFQATT, CDR2 SNEGSKA (reference sequence). The CDR3 DNA reads TGCAGTGCTAGCGGACTAGCGGGACAGGAGACCCAGTACTTC. Protein sequence: CSASGLAGQETQYF.